This T cell receptor (beta chain) emerged from a study of control samples from healthy donors and cancer patients. Data came from immunoSEQ multiplex PCR; TCRdb stores just in-frame clones and leaves some out. Altogether tens of thousands of clones are present, under 95% being singletons, with the ten largest covering roughly 1.3%. The CDR3 is 17 residues long. The germline V gene encodes CDR1 SGHKS and CDR2 YYEKEE (reference sequence). The V segment lost 3 bases and the J segment 3 bases; nucleotides outside the gene matches: 11. The gene calls are TRBV5-5 and TRBJ1-2; 10 nucleotides agree with TRBD1. This sequence originates from a woman in her 40s with lung cancer. The sequenced sample consisted of PBMCs. CDR3 coding DNA: TGTGCCAGCAGCTCGACGGGACAGGGGTCCCCGGACTATGGCTACACCTTC. It specifies CASSSTGQGSPDYGYTF.